The 25 T cell receptor beta chains reported below all come from one sample, sequenced in a study of blood T cell repertoires in COVID-19. Profiled with immunoSEQ multiplex PCR; TCRdb holds only in-frame clones, not every one. The sample has over 200,000 clones, 84% seen once. The specimen sequenced was peripheral blood. These receptors came from a woman of 80 years or more with active or convalescent COVID-19.

V and J are TRBV5-1 and TRBJ1-1; 9 bases match TRBD1. The germline gives CDR1 SGHRS, CDR2 YFSETQ. The CDR3 is 13 residues long. Losses at the gene ends were 7 bases for V and 4 bases for J; bases not matched to a gene: 5. In DNA form, the CDR3 reads TGCGCCAGCCGAACAGGGGGCGGCACTGAAGCTTTCTTT. Amino acid sequence: CASRTGGGTEAFF.

This chain uses TRBV7-8 with TRBJ2-7; D is uncertain. V shed 6 bases and J shed 3 bases, with 6 bases lying between them. The CDR3 has 11 residues. Germline V gene sequence: CDR1 SGHVS, CDR2 FQNEAQ. The chain's CDR3 is CASSSYYEQYF. The CDR3 DNA reads TGTGCCAGCAGTTCCTACTACGAGCAGTACTTC.

This chain connects TRBV27 to TRBJ1-2; 9 positions match TRBD1. The germline V gene encodes CDR1 MNHEY and CDR2 SMNVEV (reference sequence). The V and J ends lost 4 bases and 8 bases, in that order; junction bases with no gene match: 8. The CDR3 is 14 residues long. CDR3 coding DNA: TGTGCCAGCAGTTACAGGGGGCGCGGCGAAGGCTACACCTTC. As protein: CASSYRGRGEGYTF.

The chain has TRBV19 and TRBJ2-1; D is uncertain. Germline CDR1 and CDR2: LNHDA and SQIVND (reference sequence). The V and J ends lost 4 bases and 3 bases respectively, with 16 bases between them. The CDR3 has 16 residues. The CDR3 protein is CASSKKHNPLYNEQFF. CDR3 nucleotide sequence: TGTGCCAGTAGTAAGAAGCATAACCCCCTCTACAATGAGCAGTTCTTC. The complete variable domain, with remaining parts taken from reference TRBV19 and TRBJ2-1, reads DGGITQSPKYLFRKEGQNVTLSCEQNLNHDAMYWYRQDPGQGLRLIYYSQIVNDFQKGDIAEGYSVSREKKESFPLTVTSAQKNPTAFYLCASSKKHNPLYNEQFFGPGTRLTVL.

V and J are TRBV28 and TRBJ1-5; D possibly corresponds to TRBD1 (5 bases). Trimming removed 5 bases from V and 0 bases from J, with 20 bases in between. This CDR3 spans 18 amino acids. The germline gives CDR1 MDHEN, CDR2 SYDVKM. The CDR3 region has the DNA TGTGCCAGCAGTACCCGTTGGCAGGAGGGGACTAGCAATCAGCCCCAGCATTTT. Protein product: CASSTRWQEGTSNQPQHF.

This rearrangement joins TRBV5-4 to TRBJ2-5; 9 bases fit TRBD1. CDR1 SGHNT and CDR2 YYREEE come from the germline V gene (reference sequence). After removal of 4 bases from V and 3 bases from J, the junction contained 4 bases not matched to a gene. The length of the CDR3 is 14 residues. The CDR3 DNA follows: TGTGCCAGCAGCGGGACAGGGAAGAAAGAGACCCAGTACTTC. Translation: CASSGTGKKETQYF.

The chain is built from TRBV11-3 and TRBJ1-3, with D unclear. CDR1 and CDR2 (germline): SGHNT, YENEEA. The CDR3 length is 14 residues. Trimming stripped 7 bases from V and 1 base from J, with 11 bases between. The CDR3 DNA reads TGTGCCAGCACCTCGGGTCGATCTGGAAACACCATATATTTT. It yields the protein CASTSGRSGNTIYF.

This sequence joins TRBV7-2 and TRBJ2-5; 7 bases fit TRBD1. V trimming: 5 bases; J trimming: 7 bases; junction bases outside the gene matches: 7. The CDR3 has 13 amino acids. Germline V CDR1 and CDR2: SGHTA, FQGNSA. CDR3 DNA: TGTGCCAGCAGCCCACGGGACAGCGCGACCCAGTACTTC. Translated: CASSPRDSATQYF.

This clone was seen a handful of times. The rearrangement joins TRBV6-5 to TRBJ2-1; 11 bases match TRBD2. The CDR3 length is 14 residues. Trimming removed 6 bases from V and 5 bases from J; junction bases left unmatched: 3. CDR1 is MNHEY, CDR2 SVGAGI, per germline. The CDR3 is CASRGLADHNEQFF. DNA for the CDR3: TGTGCCAGCAGGGGACTAGCGGACCACAATGAGCAGTTCTTC.

The V gene is TRBV18, the J gene TRBJ1-2, with TRBD1 identical over 12 bases. The germline V gene has CDR1 KGHSH and CDR2 LQKENI. With V trimmed by 0 bases and J by 4 bases, 3 bases remained unmatched. This CDR3 is built from 16 residues. CDR3 in DNA: TGTGCCAGCTCACCACCGGGACAGGGGGCGGTCTATGGCTACACCTTC. Amino acid sequence: CASSPPGQGAVYGYTF.

This clone was counted only a few times. The chain has TRBV11-2 and TRBJ2-7; no firm D call. The length of the CDR3 is 12 residues. V was shortened by 5 bases and J by 6 bases, with 11 bases between the two germline ends. The germline V gene has CDR1 SGHAT and CDR2 FQNNGV. CDR3 bases: TGTGCCAGCAGCCCCCATACGAGCGAGCAGTACTTC. It is translated as CASSPHTSEQYF.

The chain has TRBV28 and TRBJ2-7, with 8 bases identical to TRBD1. Germline V gene data show CDR1 as MDHEN and CDR2 as SYDVKM. With V trimmed by 8 bases and J by 2 bases, 8 bases remained unmatched. This CDR3 is built from 14 residues. Written as DNA, the CDR3 is TGTGCCAGCCGTCCGGGACAGGTGACCTACGAGCAGTACTTC. It is translated as CASRPGQVTYEQYF.

The V call is TRBV28, the J call TRBJ2-7; a possible D gene is TRBD2 (6 bases). Germline V gene lookup returns CDR1 MDHEN and CDR2 SYDVKM. V lost 5 bases, J lost 3 bases, and 17 bases lay in between. The CDR3 spans 15 residues. The CDR3, as DNA: TGTGCCAGCAGTCGCCTCGCGACTAGTTACTACGAGCAGTACTTC. Translation gives CASSRLATSYYEQYF.

This chain joins TRBV11-2 and TRBJ1-1; 8 bases are a match to TRBD1. Losses at the gene ends were 4 bases for V and 4 bases for J; bases not matched to a gene: 2. CDR3 length equals 13 residues. CDR1 SGHAT and CDR2 FQNNGV come from the germline V gene. The CDR3 here is CASSWTGRTEAFF. CDR3 coding DNA: TGTGCCAGCAGCTGGACAGGGCGCACTGAAGCTTTCTTT.

The chain links TRBV7-2 to TRBJ2-1; perhaps TRBD1 as D (5 bases). The CDR3 is 14 residues long. Looked up from germline, CDR1 is SGHTA and CDR2 is FQGNSA. Trimming took 9 bases from V and 0 from J, leaving 12 bases between them. DNA of the CDR3: TGTGCCAGTGGAACAGGTAGCTCCTACAATGAGCAGTTCTTC. Translated, it gives CASGTGSSYNEQFF.

The J gene is TRBJ1-3, the V gene TRBV7-8, with a possible D match to TRBD1 (6 bases). The V gene lost 5 bases and the J gene lost 0 bases, with 17 bases spanning the gap. This CDR3 contains 17 residues. The germline V gene encodes CDR1 SGHVS and CDR2 FQNEAQ. CDR3: CASSRGTGLSSGNTIYF. The CDR3 DNA follows: TGTGCCAGCAGCCGGGGCACAGGGTTGTCCTCTGGAAACACCATATATTTT.

The chain links TRBV3-1 (or the pseudogene TRBV3-2) to TRBJ2-2; D call uncertain. The CDR3 extends over 12 amino acids. Germline CDR1 and CDR2: LGHDT and YNNKEL (reference sequence). V gave up 3 bases and J gave up 4 bases, with 3 bases separating them. The CDR3 DNA reads TGTGCCAGCAGCCAGAGCACCGGGGAGCTGTTTTTT. It codes for CASSQSTGELFF.

The chain carries TRBV5-1 and TRBJ2-7; TRBD1 matches 9 bases. V shed 4 bases, J shed 1 base, and the junction held 9 bases outside the gene matches. This CDR3 contains 16 residues. Germline CDR1 is SGHRS and CDR2 is YFSETQ. The CDR3 here is CASSPTTGTGSYEQYF. The CDR3 region has the DNA TGCGCCAGCAGCCCTACAACCGGGACAGGGTCCTACGAGCAGTACTTC.

This clone has only one observation. This sequence joins TRBV6-2 or TRBV6-3 and TRBJ2-7; D may be TRBD2 (5 bases). The length of the CDR3 is 14 residues. CDR1 is MNHEY and CDR2 is SVGEGT in the germline V gene. Trimming took off 2 bases at V and 0 bases at J, with 8 bases between the two ends. The CDR3 here is CASSYSGNSYEQYF. In DNA form, the CDR3 reads TGTGCCAGCAGTTACAGCGGCAACTCCTACGAGCAGTACTTC.

The V and J genes are TRBV27 and TRBJ2-5; 7 nucleotides line up with TRBD1. Unmatched junction bases numbered 4, after V lost 2 bases and J lost 1 base. Germline CDR1 MNHEY, CDR2 SMNVEV (reference sequence). There are 15 residues in the CDR3. Here the CDR3 reads CASSLMTGLQETQYF. CDR3 sequence (DNA): TGTGCCAGCAGTTTAATGACAGGGCTCCAAGAGACCCAGTACTTC.

V and J are TRBV30 and TRBJ1-6; 10 bases are shared with TRBD1. CDR1 and CDR2 (germline): GTSNPN, SVGIG (reference sequence). The CDR3 has 13 residues. J lost 9 bases, V lost 7 bases, and 6 bases had no gene match. CDR3 residues: CAFAGQGSSPLHF. In nucleotides, the CDR3 is TGTGCCTTTGCGGGACAGGGGTCTTCACCCCTCCACTTT.

The chain is built from TRBV11-2 and TRBJ2-3, with D perhaps TRBD2 (6 bases). Germline CDR1 SGHAT, CDR2 FQNNGV. The length of the CDR3 is 16 residues. V lost 5 bases, J lost 7 bases, and 22 bases lay in between. In DNA form, the CDR3 reads TGTGCCAGCAGCCCCTCCGGAGGGACCCTTAGTTATACGCAGTATTTT. It yields the protein CASSPSGGTLSYTQYF.

This clone was picked up one time. The V call is TRBV28, the J call TRBJ1-5; TRBD1 is a possible D gene (6 bases). The V and J ends lost 7 bases and 0 bases respectively, with 16 bases between them. This CDR3 spans 16 amino acids. Germline CDR1 is MDHEN and CDR2 is SYDVKM. The CDR3 DNA reads as TGTGCCAGCAAGGGGGGGGCCTTTTATAGCAATCAGCCCCAGCATTTT. It is translated as CASKGGAFYSNQPQHF.

This sequence joins TRBV2 and TRBJ1-5, with a possible D match to TRBD1 (6 bases). Trimming removed 3 bases at V and 10 bases at J, with 16 bases between. This CDR3 spans 14 amino acids. Germline loops: CDR1 SNHLY, CDR2 FYNNEI. The CDR3 region has the DNA TGTGCCAGCAGTGAGGGCAGGGGTGAGGTTCCCCAGCATTTT. The encoded protein is CASSEGRGEVPQHF.

This rearrangement joins TRBV4-1 to TRBJ2-7, with TRBD2 identical over 8 bases. CDR3 length: 16 residues. With 0 bases clipped from V and 0 bases from J, the junction kept 4 bases outside the gene matches. Germline CDR1 is MGHRA and CDR2 is YSYEKL. The CDR3 DNA reads as TGCGCCAGCAGCCAAGATGTAGCGGGGACCTCCTACGAGCAGTACTTC. Protein: CASSQDVAGTSYEQYF.